This T cell receptor beta chain stems from a study of identical twins. Broader study findings: A partial confounding effect on zero-insertion analyses could come from invariant MAIT and iNKT cells. Out-of-frame alpha sequences common to twins were enriched for low generation probability.

Comment on this clonotype: The antigen remains undetermined.

From germline, CDR1 is MDHEN and CDR2 SYDVKM. J gave up 4 bases and V 4 bases, and 10 bases lay outside the gene matches. The CDR3 spans 16 residues. In TCRdb, the 5' RACE reads were re-called with MiXCR into one record per CDR3 protein. Here the sample spans 350,000 to 600,000 distinct CDR3 sequences, 13% to 15% being singletons. These same records also appear under a second study, on yellow fever vaccine responses in identical twins.

This TCR was sampled from a woman between 18 and 29 years old in good health. The chain carries TRBV28 and TRBJ2-1, with TRBD2 matching over 7 bases. Material for sequencing was CD4+ T cells sorted from blood. CDR3 sequence: CASSSLAAQGYNEQFF. The CDR3 nucleotides read TGTGCCAGCAGTTCTCTAGCGGCCCAAGGATACAATGAGCAGTTCTTC.